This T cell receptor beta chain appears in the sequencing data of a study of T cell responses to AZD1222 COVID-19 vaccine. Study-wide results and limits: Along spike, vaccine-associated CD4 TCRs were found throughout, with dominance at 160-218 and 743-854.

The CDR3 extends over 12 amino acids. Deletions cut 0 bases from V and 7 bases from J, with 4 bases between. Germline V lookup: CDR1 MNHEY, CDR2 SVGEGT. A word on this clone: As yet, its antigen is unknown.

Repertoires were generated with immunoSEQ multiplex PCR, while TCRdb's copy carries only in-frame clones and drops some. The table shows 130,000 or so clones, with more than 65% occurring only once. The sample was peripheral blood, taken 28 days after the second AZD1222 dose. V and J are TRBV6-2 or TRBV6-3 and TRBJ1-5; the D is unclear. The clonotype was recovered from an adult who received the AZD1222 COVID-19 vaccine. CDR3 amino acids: CASSYSLQPQHF. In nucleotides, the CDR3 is TGTGCCAGCAGTTACTCACTGCAGCCCCAGCATTTT.